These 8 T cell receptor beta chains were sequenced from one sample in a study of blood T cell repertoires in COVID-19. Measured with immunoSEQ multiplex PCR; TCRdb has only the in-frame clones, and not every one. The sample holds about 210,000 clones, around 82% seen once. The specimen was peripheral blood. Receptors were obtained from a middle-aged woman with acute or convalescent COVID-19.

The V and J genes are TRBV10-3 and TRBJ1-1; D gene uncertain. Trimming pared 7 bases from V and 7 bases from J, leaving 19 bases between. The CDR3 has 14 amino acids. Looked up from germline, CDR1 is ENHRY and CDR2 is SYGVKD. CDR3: CAIISESGTNEAFF. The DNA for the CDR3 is TGTGCCATCATCTCTGAGTCCGGAACTAATGAAGCTTTCTTT.

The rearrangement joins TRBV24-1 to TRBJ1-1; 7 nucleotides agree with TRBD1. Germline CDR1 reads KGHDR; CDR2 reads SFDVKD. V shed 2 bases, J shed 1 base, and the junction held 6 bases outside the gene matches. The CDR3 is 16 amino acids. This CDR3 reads CATSDSNPGGNTEAFF. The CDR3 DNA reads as TGTGCCACCAGTGATTCCAACCCAGGGGGGAACACTGAAGCTTTCTTT.

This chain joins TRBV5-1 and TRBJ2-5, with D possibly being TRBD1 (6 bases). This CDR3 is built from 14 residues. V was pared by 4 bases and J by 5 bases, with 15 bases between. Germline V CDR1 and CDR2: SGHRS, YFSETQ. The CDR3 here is CASSAGQRWETQYF. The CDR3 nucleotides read TGCGCCAGCAGCGCTGGACAGCGATGGGAGACCCAGTACTTC. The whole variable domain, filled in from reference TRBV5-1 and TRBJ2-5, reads KAGVTQTPRYLIKTRGQQVTLSCSPISGHRSVSWYQQTPGQGLQFLFEYFSETQRNKGNFPGRFSGRQFSNSRSEMNVSTLELGDSALYLCASSAGQRWETQYFGPGTRLLVL.

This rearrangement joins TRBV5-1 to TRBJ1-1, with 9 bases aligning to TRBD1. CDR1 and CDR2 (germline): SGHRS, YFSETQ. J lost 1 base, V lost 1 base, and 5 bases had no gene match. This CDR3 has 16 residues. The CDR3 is CASSLHPGQGNTEAFF. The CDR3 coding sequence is TGCGCCAGCAGCTTGCATCCGGGACAGGGGAACACTGAAGCTTTCTTT.

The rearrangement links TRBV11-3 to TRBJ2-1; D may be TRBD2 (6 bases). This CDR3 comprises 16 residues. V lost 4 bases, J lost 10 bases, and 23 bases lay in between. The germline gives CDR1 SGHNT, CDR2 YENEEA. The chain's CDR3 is CASSSRQGRGFREQFF. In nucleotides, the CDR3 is TGTGCCAGCAGCTCACGTCAGGGACGGGGGTTCAGGGAGCAGTTCTTC. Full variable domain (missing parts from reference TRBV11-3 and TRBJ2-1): EAGVVQSPRYKIIEKKQPVAFWCNPISGHNTLYWYLQNLGQGPELLIRYENEEAVDDSQLPKDRFSAERLKGVDSTLKIQPAELGDSAVYLCASSSRQGRGFREQFFGPGTRLTVL.

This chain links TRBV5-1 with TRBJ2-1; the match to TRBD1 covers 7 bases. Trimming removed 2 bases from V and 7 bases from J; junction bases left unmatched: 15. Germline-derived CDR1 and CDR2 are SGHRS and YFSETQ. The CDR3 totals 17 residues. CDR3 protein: CASSFEIGPTGSNEQFF. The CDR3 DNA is TGCGCCAGCAGCTTTGAAATCGGGCCGACAGGGAGTAATGAGCAGTTCTTC. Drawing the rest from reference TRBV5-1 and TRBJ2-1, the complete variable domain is KAGVTQTPRYLIKTRGQQVTLSCSPISGHRSVSWYQQTPGQGLQFLFEYFSETQRNKGNFPGRFSGRQFSNSRSEMNVSTLELGDSALYLCASSFEIGPTGSNEQFFGPGTRLTVL.

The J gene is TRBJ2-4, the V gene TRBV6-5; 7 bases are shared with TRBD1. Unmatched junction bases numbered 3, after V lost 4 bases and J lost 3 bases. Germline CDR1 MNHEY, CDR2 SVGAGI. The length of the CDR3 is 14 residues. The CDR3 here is CASSSGDSKNIQYF. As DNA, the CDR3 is TGTGCCAGCAGTTCCGGGGACAGCAAAAACATTCAGTACTTC.

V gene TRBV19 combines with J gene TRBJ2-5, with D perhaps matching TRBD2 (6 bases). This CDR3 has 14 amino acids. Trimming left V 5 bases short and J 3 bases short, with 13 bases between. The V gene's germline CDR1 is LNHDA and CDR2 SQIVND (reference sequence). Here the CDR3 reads CASSVRELEETQYF. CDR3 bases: TGTGCCAGTAGTGTTCGGGAGCTGGAAGAGACCCAGTACTTC.